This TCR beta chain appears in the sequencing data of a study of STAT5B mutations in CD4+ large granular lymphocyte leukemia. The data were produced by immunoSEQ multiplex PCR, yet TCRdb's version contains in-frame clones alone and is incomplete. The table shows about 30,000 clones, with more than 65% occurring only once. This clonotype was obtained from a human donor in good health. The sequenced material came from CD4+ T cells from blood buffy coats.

CDR3 in amino acids: CSASWLYEQYF. DNA for the CDR3: TGCAGTGCTAGCTGGCTCTACGAGCAGTACTTC. The gene calls are TRBV20-1 and TRBJ2-7; D unresolved. Per the germline V gene, CDR1 is DFQATT and CDR2 is SNEGSKA (reference sequence). Trimming took 3 bases from V and 3 from J, leaving 6 bases between them. The CDR3 has 11 residues.